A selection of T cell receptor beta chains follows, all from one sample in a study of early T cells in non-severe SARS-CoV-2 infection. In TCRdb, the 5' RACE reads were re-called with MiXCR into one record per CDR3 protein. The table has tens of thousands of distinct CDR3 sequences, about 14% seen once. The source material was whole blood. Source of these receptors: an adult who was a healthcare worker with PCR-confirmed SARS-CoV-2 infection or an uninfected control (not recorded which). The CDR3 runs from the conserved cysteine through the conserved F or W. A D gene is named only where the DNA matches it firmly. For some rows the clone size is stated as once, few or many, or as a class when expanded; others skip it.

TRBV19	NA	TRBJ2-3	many	CASHRGGPRDTQYF	TGTGCCAGCCACCGGGGTGGTCCTAGAGATACGCAGTATTTT
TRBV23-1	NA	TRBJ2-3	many	CASSHTNRESTDTQYF	TGCGCCAGCAGCCACACCAACAGGGAGTCCACAGATACGCAGTATTTT
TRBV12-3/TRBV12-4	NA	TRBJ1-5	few	CANSISQGQPQHF	TGTGCCAACAGTATCAGCCAGGGACAGCCCCAGCATTTT
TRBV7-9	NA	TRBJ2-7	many	CASSLARQSYEQYF	TGTGCCAGCAGCTTAGCCCGACAGTCCTACGAGCAGTACTTC
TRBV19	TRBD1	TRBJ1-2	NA	CASSVASGTVAYGYTF	TGTGCCAGTAGTGTCGCTTCCGGGACAGTGGCCTATGGCTACACCTTC
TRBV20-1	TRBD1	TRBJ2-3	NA	CSATGTGAPDTQYF	TGCAGTGCGACCGGGACAGGGGCGCCAGATACGCAGTATTTT
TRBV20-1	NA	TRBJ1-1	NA	CSARGRNTEAFF	TGCAGTGCTAGGGGGAGAAATACTGAAGCTTTCTTT
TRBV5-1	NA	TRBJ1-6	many	CASSLGQDNSPLHF	TGCGCCAGCAGCTTGGGACAGGATAATTCACCCCTCCACTTT
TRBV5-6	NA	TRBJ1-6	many	CASSLLTAINSPLHF	TGTGCCAGCAGCTTACTGACAGCGATTAATTCACCCCTCCACTTT
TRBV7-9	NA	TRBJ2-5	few	CASSPVTTGFQETQYF	TGTGCCAGCAGCCCAGTGACCACAGGGTTTCAGGAGACCCAGTACTTC
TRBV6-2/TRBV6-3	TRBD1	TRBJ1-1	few	CASSYPSGQGALDTEAFF	TGTGCCAGCAGTTACCCTAGTGGCCAGGGGGCTTTGGACACTGAAGCTTTCTTT
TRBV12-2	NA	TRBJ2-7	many	CASRPARAGEPCEQYF	TGTGCAAGTCGTCCGGCGAGGGCAGGGGAGCCTTGCGAGCAGTACTTC
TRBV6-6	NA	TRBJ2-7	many	CASRPSSGEGRQYF	TGTGCCAGCAGACCATCGTCGGGAGAAGGGCGGCAGTACTTC
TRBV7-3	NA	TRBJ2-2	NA	CASSALTGELFF	TGTGCCAGCAGCGCCCTCACCGGGGAGCTGTTTTTT
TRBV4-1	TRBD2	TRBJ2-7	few	CASSHEIAGGYEQYF	TGCGCCAGCAGCCATGAGATAGCGGGGGGCTACGAGCAGTACTTC
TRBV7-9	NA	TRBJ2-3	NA	CASSSRVGTDTQYF	TGTGCCAGCAGCTCCAGGGTAGGAACGGATACGCAGTATTTT
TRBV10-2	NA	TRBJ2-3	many	CASSESGPQTF	TGCGCCAGCAGTGAGTCGGGACCTCAGACTTTT
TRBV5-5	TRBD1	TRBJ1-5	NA	CASSGDRGGQPQHF	TGTGCCAGCAGCGGGGACAGGGGAGGCCAGCCCCAGCATTTT
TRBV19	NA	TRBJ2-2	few	CASSKTRITGELFF	TGTGCCAGTAGCAAGACTAGAATCACCGGGGAGCTGTTTTTT
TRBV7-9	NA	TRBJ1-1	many	CASSLEETNTEAFF	TGTGCCAGCAGCTTAGAGGAGACGAACACTGAAGCTTTCTTT
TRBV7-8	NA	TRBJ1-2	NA	CASSSLDSSYGYTF	TGTGCCAGCAGCTCACTGGACAGTTCCTATGGCTACACCTTC
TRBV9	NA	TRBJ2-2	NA	CASNRGGATGELFF	TGTGCCAGCAACCGAGGCGGGGCCACCGGGGAGCTGTTTTTT
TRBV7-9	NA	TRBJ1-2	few	CASSFQVNYGYTF	TGTGCCAGCAGCTTTCAAGTTAACTATGGCTACACCTTC
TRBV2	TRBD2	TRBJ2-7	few	CASEVDWLAGSYEQYF	TGTGCCAGCGAGGTCGATTGGCTAGCGGGTTCCTACGAGCAGTACTTC
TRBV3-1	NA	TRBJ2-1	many	CASSQILSQREQFF	TGTGCCAGCAGCCAAATCCTGAGCCAACGGGAGCAGTTCTTC
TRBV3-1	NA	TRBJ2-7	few	CASSSTGTAEQYF	TGTGCCAGCAGTTCTACAGGGACGGCCGAGCAGTACTTC
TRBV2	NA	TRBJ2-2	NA	CASTVQGNTGELFF	TGTGCCAGCACTGTACAGGGGAACACCGGGGAGCTGTTTTTT
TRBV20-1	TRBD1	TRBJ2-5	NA	CSASGGSETQYF	TGCAGTGCTTCAGGGGGATCAGAGACCCAGTACTTC
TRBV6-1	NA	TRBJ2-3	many	CASNRDPASTDTQYF	TGTGCCAGCAATCGGGATCCGGCAAGCACAGATACGCAGTATTTT
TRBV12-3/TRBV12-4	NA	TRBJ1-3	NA	CASSLSGGRVNTIYF	TGTGCCAGCAGTTTGTCCGGTGGAAGGGTCAACACCATATATTTT
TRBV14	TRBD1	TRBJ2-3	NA	CASSQAWTGRDTQYF	TGTGCCAGCAGCCAAGCTTGGACAGGACGCGATACGCAGTATTTT
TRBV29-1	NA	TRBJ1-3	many	CSAQTGSGNTIYF	TGCAGCGCCCAGACAGGTTCTGGAAACACCATATATTTT
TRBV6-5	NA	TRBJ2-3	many	CASRKTEGRPDTQYF	TGTGCCAGCAGAAAGACAGAGGGGCGGCCGGATACGCAGTATTTT